This TCR beta chain comes out of a study of Ad26.COV2.S vaccination and SARS-CoV-2 variants. At the level of the study: In the study, Ad26.COV2.S was injected intramuscularly once, or twice 56 days apart.

Regarding this clone: Other DNA sequences within the sample encode an identical CDR3.

Assay: immunoSEQ multiplex PCR; the TCRdb copy retains only in-frame clones and omits some. The table lists some 410,000 clones, over 80% of them singletons. Treatment here: some 20 received Ad26.COV2.S at low or high dose, single or two shots; 5 received placebo; per-sample allocation not given. Collection of the samples took place on day 63 after the first injection of vaccine or placebo. Wuhan-strain SARS-CoV-2 spike was expressed by the Ad26 vector that made up the vaccine. The specimen comprised peripheral blood, sampled in a trial of Ad26.COV2.S vaccine versus placebo. The TCR originated in a person aged 18-65 years who received the Ad26.COV2.S COVID-19 vaccine or a placebo.

CDR3 amino acids: CASSPRQGDTGELFF. In nucleotides, the CDR3 is TGTGCCAGCTCTCCCCGACAGGGGGATACCGGGGAGCTGTTTTTT. The chain recombines TRBV18 with TRBJ2-2; 9 nucleotides agree with TRBD1. Losses at the gene ends were 6 bases for V and 5 bases for J; bases not matched to a gene: 7. Germline values: CDR1 KGHSH, CDR2 LQKENI. This CDR3 has 15 amino acids.